The rows below give T cell receptor beta chains drawn from one sample of a study of regulatory T cells in long-lasting Graves disease. Each CDR3 protein is one row after TCRdb ran MiXCR on the multiplex PCR reads. This table holds around 480,000 distinct CDR3 sequences, under 20% found once. This sample also belongs to another study, concerning T cells in Graves' hyperthyroidism and ophthalmopathy.

The sample consisted of peripheral blood mononuclear cells (PBMCs), taken at new diagnosis, from a patient treated with antithyroid drugs. Source of these receptors: a man between 35 and 55 years old with Graves disease. The CDR3 runs from the conserved cysteine through the conserved F or W. D genes are given only for firm matches. Not all rows give a size; the values are once, few, many and, for expanded clones, a class.

j_gene	v_gene	d_gene	len	abundance	CDR3aa	CDR3nt
TRBJ2-1	TRBV29-1	TRBD2	14	many	CSGRLAGAYNEQFF	TGCAGCGGGAGACTAGCGGGAGCCTACAATGAGCAGTTCTTC
TRBJ2-1	TRBV20-1	TRBD2	16	many	CSARDPGTSGRDEQFF	TGCAGTGCTAGAGATCCCGGGACTAGCGGGAGGGATGAGCAGTTCTTC
TRBJ1-4	TRBV12-3/TRBV12-4	.	14	many	CASRPGRQEEKLFF	TGTGCCAGCAGACCGGGACGTCAGGAGGAAAAACTGTTTTTT
TRBJ1-1	TRBV3-1	.	14	many	CASSQETVNTEAFF	TGCGCCAGCAGCCAAGAGACGGTGAACACTGAAGCTTTCTTT
TRBJ2-7	TRBV11-2	.	16	.	CASSLEAGLSSYEQYF	TGTGCCAGCAGCTTAGAAGCGGGCCTAAGCTCCTACGAGCAGTACTTC
TRBJ1-1	TRBV28	.	15	many	CASSSPRGMNTEAFF	TGTGCCAGCAGTTCCCCAAGGGGGATGAACACTGAAGCTTTCTTT
TRBJ2-1	TRBV5-1	.	14	few	CASSPGPSGNEQFF	TGCGCCAGCAGCCCCGGACCGTCGGGTAATGAGCAGTTCTTC
TRBJ2-3	TRBV28	.	16	many	CASRTLMSLGTDTQYF	TGTGCCAGCCGCACCCTTATGTCCCTGGGCACAGATACGCAGTATTTT
TRBJ2-5	TRBV19	.	12	.	CATRQSGETQYF	TGTGCCACCAGGCAATCGGGGGAGACCCAGTACTTC
TRBJ2-7	TRBV9	.	14	few	CASSVGPVNYEQYF	TGTGCCAGCAGCGTAGGGCCAGTTAACTACGAGCAGTACTTC
TRBJ2-2	TRBV19	.	15	.	CASSQGGWGTGELFF	TGTGCCAGTAGTCAAGGGGGTTGGGGCACCGGGGAGCTGTTTTTT
TRBJ1-2	TRBV6-1	.	15	many	CASSVENLLTSGYTF	TGTGCCAGCAGTGTGGAGAACCTCTTAACTTCTGGCTACACCTTC
TRBJ2-3	TRBV7-9	TRBD2	16	many	CASTQREGRNTDTQYF	TGTGCCAGCACGCAACGGGAGGGCCGAAACACAGATACGCAGTATTTT
TRBJ2-7	TRBV11-2	.	13	many	CASSLAPGYEQYF	TGTGCCAGCAGCTTAGCCCCAGGGTACGAGCAGTACTTC
TRBJ2-2	TRBV9	.	15	.	CASSEGSTNTGELFF	TGTGCCAGCAGCGAGGGGTCTACGAACACCGGGGAGCTGTTTTTT
TRBJ1-4	TRBV27	TRBD1	14	few	CASGQGAGSEKLFF	TGTGCCAGCGGGCAGGGGGCAGGTAGTGAAAAACTGTTTTTT
TRBJ2-7	TRBV11-2	.	14	many	CASSSSVGLYEQYF	TGTGCCAGCAGTTCAAGCGTAGGCCTATACGAGCAGTACTTC
TRBJ1-5	TRBV28	.	15	few	CASGPTGRSNQPQHF	TGTGCCAGCGGACCTACGGGACGGAGCAATCAGCCCCAGCATTTT
TRBJ2-7	TRBV2	.	12	many	CASSRNSDEQYF	TGTGCCAGCAGTAGAAATTCCGACGAGCAGTACTTC
TRBJ1-6	TRBV2	TRBD1	13	many	CASTDRGDSPLHF	TGTGCCAGCACCGACAGGGGAGATTCACCCCTCCACTTT
TRBJ1-5	TRBV30	TRBD1	15	many	CAWSAGTGSNQPQHF	TGTGCCTGGAGTGCCGGGACAGGGAGCAATCAGCCCCAGCATTTT
TRBJ1-2	TRBV12-3/TRBV12-4	TRBD1	14	many	CASSLETGVYGYTF	TGTGCCAGCAGTTTGGAAACAGGGGTCTATGGCTACACCTTC
TRBJ2-5	TRBV29-1	TRBD1	13	.	CSVEQGQGGTQYF	TGCAGCGTTGAGCAGGGACAGGGTGGGACCCAGTACTTC
TRBJ1-1	TRBV7-9	.	14	many	CASSLGAGNTEAFF	TGTGCCAGCAGCTTAGGAGCGGGGAACACTGAAGCTTTCTTT
TRBJ2-6	TRBV9	TRBD2	22	.	CASSVAPRLAGGGSVGANVLTF	TGTGCCAGCAGCGTAGCCCCGCGGCTAGCGGGAGGAGGGTCGGTCGGGGCCAACGTCCTGACTTTC
TRBJ2-5	TRBV11-3	TRBD2	18	many	CASSLGRGLAGVYETQYF	TGTGCCAGCAGCTTGGGGAGGGGACTAGCGGGAGTATACGAGACCCAGTACTTC
TRBJ2-7	TRBV3-1	.	14	many	CASSQGQGSYEQYF	TGTGCCAGCAGCCAGGGGCAGGGAAGCTACGAGCAGTACTTC
TRBJ2-7	TRBV12-3/TRBV12-4	.	13	.	CASSSFTRYEQYF	TGTGCCAGCAGTTCCTTCACCCGCTACGAGCAGTACTTC
TRBJ2-5	TRBV7-9	TRBD2	16	.	CASSLGLAGGHETQYF	TGTGCCAGCAGCTTAGGCCTAGCGGGAGGGCACGAGACCCAGTACTTC
TRBJ1-5	TRBV20-1	.	12	.	CSALDSAQPQHF	TGCAGTGCCCTGGACTCTGCTCAGCCCCAGCATTTT
TRBJ2-5	TRBV5-1	TRBD2	15	.	CASSLGPGGVETQYF	TGCGCCAGCAGCTTGGGGCCGGGAGGAGTTGAGACCCAGTACTTC
TRBJ2-3	TRBV7-9	.	14	few	CASSPQEGADTQYF	TGTGCCAGCAGCCCCCAGGAAGGGGCAGATACGCAGTATTTT
TRBJ2-7	TRBV20-1	.	13	.	CSAEGGATYEQYF	TGCAGTGCTGAGGGGGGGGCTACCTACGAGCAGTACTTC
TRBJ1-2	TRBV18	.	15	many	CASSPSLRDTSGYTF	TGTGCCAGCTCACCATCTCTCCGGGACACCTCAGGCTACACCTTC
TRBJ2-7	TRBV19	TRBD2	17	.	CASSIGLAGGRGYEQYF	TGTGCCAGTAGTATAGGTCTAGCGGGAGGCCGCGGATACGAGCAGTACTTC
TRBJ2-1	TRBV3-1	TRBD2	16	few	CASSQGGLAGGAEQFF	TGTGCCAGCAGCCAAGGGGGACTAGCGGGAGGGGCTGAGCAGTTCTTC
TRBJ2-2	TRBV12-3/TRBV12-4	.	16	many	CASSSLQGAYTGELFF	TGTGCCAGCAGTTCTCTACAGGGTGCTTACACCGGGGAGCTGTTTTTT